Listed here is a single TCR beta chain. The antigen is unknown. This record comes from a study of T cell responses to AZD1222 COVID-19 vaccine. Study-wide results and limits: White British donors predominated, females outnumbered males, and clonal diversity was possibly underestimated. Spike was spanned by vaccine-associated CD4 TCRs, which were dominant at 160-218 and 743-854.

The assay was immunoSEQ multiplex PCR, and TCRdb's table has in-frame clones only and misses some. Of 150,000 to 200,000 clones listed, about nine tenths are singletons. The CDR3 totals 12 residues. After removal of 7 bases from V and 1 base from J, the junction contained 0 bases not matched to a gene. The germline V gene encodes CDR1 SGHRS and CDR2 YFSETQ. The V call is TRBV5-1, the J call TRBJ1-1; 8 bases agree with TRBD1. Sequenced material: peripheral blood, taken on day 0 of MenACWY control vaccination. The TCR was taken from an adult in good health. The CDR3 loop is CASGTGNTEAFF. The CDR3 DNA is TGCGCCAGCGGGACAGGGAACACTGAAGCTTTCTTT.